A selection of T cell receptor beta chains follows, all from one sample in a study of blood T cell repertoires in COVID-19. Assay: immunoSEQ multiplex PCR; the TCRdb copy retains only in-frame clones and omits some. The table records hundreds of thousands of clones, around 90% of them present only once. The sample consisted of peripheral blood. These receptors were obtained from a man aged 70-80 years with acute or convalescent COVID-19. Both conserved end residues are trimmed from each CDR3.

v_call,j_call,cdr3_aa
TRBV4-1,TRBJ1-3,ASSQDEIVRVRNTIY
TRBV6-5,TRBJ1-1,ASSTASNTEAF
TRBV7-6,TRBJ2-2,ASSLSGSGRAGTGELF
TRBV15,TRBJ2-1,ATSELAGDNEQF
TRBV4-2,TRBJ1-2,ASSQEGPGRYGYT
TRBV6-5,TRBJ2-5,ASSQTGKQETQY
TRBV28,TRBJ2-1,ASSSPGTGRSGEQF
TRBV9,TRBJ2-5,ASSVDRSTETQY
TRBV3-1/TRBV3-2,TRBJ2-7,ASSNGQGPYEQY
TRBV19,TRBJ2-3,ASGLAGGGDTQY
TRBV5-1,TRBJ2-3,ASEDRGGGTQY
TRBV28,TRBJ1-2,AARDTDYGYT
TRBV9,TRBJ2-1,ASSVDQQTYNEQF
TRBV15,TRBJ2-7,ATSRELQFYEQY
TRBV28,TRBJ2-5,ASSYPSGQETQY
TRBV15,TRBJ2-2,ATSRDRLATGELF
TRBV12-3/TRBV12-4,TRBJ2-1,ASSFLDRQF
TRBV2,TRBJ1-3,ASSVGASGNTIY
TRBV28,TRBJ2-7,ASSSPGTGDNEQY
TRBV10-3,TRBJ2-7,AISAPGIAGSGEQY
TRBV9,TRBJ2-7,ASSQTPQGAQYEQY
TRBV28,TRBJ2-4,ASRETGINIQY
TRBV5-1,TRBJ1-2,ASSGDRYGYT
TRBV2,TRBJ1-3,ASSRDNVLGNTIY
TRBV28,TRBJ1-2,ASSLWGGTGNGYT
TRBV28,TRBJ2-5,ASSFRSETQY
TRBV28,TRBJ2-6,ASSFGGPGANVLT
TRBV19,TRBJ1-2,ASSIPGYGYT